This T cell receptor beta chain was obtained from a study of T cell repertoires in cytomegalovirus infection. This clonotype was observed many times. Trimming stripped 0 bases from V and 0 bases from J, with 14 bases between. The CDR3 covers 18 residues. Looked up from germline, CDR1 is SGHVS and CDR2 is FQNEAQ. TCRdb passed the reads through MiXCR, listing each CDR3 protein once. The table has about 310,000 distinct CDR3 sequences, approximately 10% seen once; the top ten hold 2.5%. The material sequenced was PBMCs. This sequence joins TRBV7-8 and TRBJ1-4; the D is unclear. This receptor was obtained from a human donor in good health (CMV status not recorded). Some clones in this sample may be carry-over from other donors' samples. Written as DNA, the CDR3 is TGTGCCAGCAGCTTAGCTTTGCGCTCCCGCGCAACTAATGAAAAACTGTTTTTT. Translation gives CASSLALRSRATNEKLFF.